These T cell receptor beta chains were read from a single sample in a study of T cell responses to AZD1222 COVID-19 vaccine. Sequenced by immunoSEQ multiplex PCR; TCRdb stores in-frame clones only, minus some. The data show about 140,000 clones, around 93% seen once. Sequenced material: peripheral blood, taken on day 0 of AZD1222 vaccination. These receptor sequences come from an adult in good health. Each CDR3 is given with its conserved first and last residue. Each record gives: D gene, clone size, J gene, V gene, CDR3 DNA, CDR3 protein. A D gene is named only where the DNA matches it firmly. Clone size is not always given. Where it is, it says once, few, many or a class for expanded clones.

D: NA
size: NA
J: TRBJ1-1
V: TRBV7-8
DNA: TGTGCCAGCAGCTTAGAAGTTTACTGGGGAGCTTTCTTT
CDR3: CASSLEVYWGAFF

D: NA
size: NA
J: TRBJ1-1
V: TRBV20-1
DNA: TGCAGTGCGACCCCGAACACTGAAGCTTTCTTT
CDR3: CSATPNTEAFF

D: TRBD2
size: NA
J: TRBJ2-7
V: TRBV4-2
DNA: TGTGCCAGCAGCCCCAGGACTAGCGGGGTGATCCACTACGAGCAGTACTTC
CDR3: CASSPRTSGVIHYEQYF

D: NA
size: NA
J: TRBJ1-2
V: TRBV4-1
DNA: TGCGCCAGCAGCCAACTGGGACGGAACTATGGCTACACCTTC
CDR3: CASSQLGRNYGYTF

D: NA
size: NA
J: TRBJ1-2
V: TRBV28
DNA: TGTGCCAGCAGGAAGGAGGGGCCGACGCGCGGCTACACCTTC
CDR3: CASRKEGPTRGYTF

D: NA
size: NA
J: TRBJ2-2
V: TRBV4-3
DNA: TGCGCCAGCAGCCAAGTTGGAGGGGACGGTGTCGGGGAGCTGTTTTTT
CDR3: CASSQVGGDGVGELFF

D: NA
size: NA
J: TRBJ1-5
V: TRBV5-1
DNA: TGCGCCAGCAGCCCCTATGGGGGGGCGAGTTTGCCCCAGCATTTT
CDR3: CASSPYGGASLPQHF

D: NA
size: once
J: TRBJ1-5
V: TRBV5-1
DNA: TGCGCCAGCCGCCGGGGGAGCAATCAGCCCCAGCATTTT
CDR3: CASRRGSNQPQHF

D: NA
size: NA
J: TRBJ1-2
V: TRBV24-1
DNA: TGTGCCACCAGTGATTTGACCACGGATGGCTACACCTTC
CDR3: CATSDLTTDGYTF

D: NA
size: NA
J: TRBJ1-6
V: TRBV6-5
DNA: TGTGCCAGCAGGACAAGTTTCAATTCACCCCTCCACTTT
CDR3: CASRTSFNSPLHF

D: NA
size: NA
J: TRBJ2-5
V: TRBV5-4
DNA: TGTGCCAGCAGCGGCATGGGGGAAGAGACCCAGTACTTC
CDR3: CASSGMGEETQYF

D: NA
size: NA
J: TRBJ1-5
V: TRBV2
DNA: TGTGCCAGCAGTGGATCCAGCTATCAGCCCCAGCATTTT
CDR3: CASSGSSYQPQHF

D: NA
size: NA
J: TRBJ1-6
V: TRBV11-3
DNA: TGTGCCAGCAGCCGCGGGGGCCGATATTCACCCCTCCACTTT
CDR3: CASSRGGRYSPLHF

D: NA
size: NA
J: TRBJ2-1
V: TRBV29-1
DNA: TGCAGCGTTGTAATGGGTAGACACAATGAGCAGTTCTTC
CDR3: CSVVMGRHNEQFF

D: TRBD1
size: NA
J: TRBJ2-1
V: TRBV30
DNA: TGTGCCTGGAGTGTGGGGGACAGCAATGAGCAGTTCTTC
CDR3: CAWSVGDSNEQFF

D: NA
size: NA
J: TRBJ1-2
V: TRBV15
DNA: TGTGCCACCAGCAGAGATCGGAGCTTCCATGGCTACACCTTC
CDR3: CATSRDRSFHGYTF

D: NA
size: NA
J: TRBJ2-2
V: TRBV7-3
DNA: TGTGCCAGCAGCTTCTTGGGCACCGGGGAGCTGTTTTTT
CDR3: CASSFLGTGELFF

D: TRBD1
size: NA
J: TRBJ1-1
V: TRBV5-1
DNA: TGCGCCAGCAGCTTTACAGGGGGCTCAGGCACTGAAGCTTTCTTT
CDR3: CASSFTGGSGTEAFF

D: NA
size: NA
J: TRBJ2-5
V: TRBV29-1
DNA: TGCAGCGTTCCCCGAGGAGGGGGCCTGGGGGAGACCCAGTACTTC
CDR3: CSVPRGGGLGETQYF

D: TRBD1
size: NA
J: TRBJ2-3
V: TRBV5-1
DNA: TGCGCCAGCAAGGACAGGACCACAGATACGCAGTATTTT
CDR3: CASKDRTTDTQYF

D: NA
size: NA
J: TRBJ1-4
V: TRBV11-1
DNA: TGTGCCAGCAGCACCCCGACAGGACCTAATGAAAAACTGTTTTTT
CDR3: CASSTPTGPNEKLFF

D: TRBD2
size: NA
J: TRBJ2-2
V: TRBV24-1
DNA: TGTGCCACCAGTGACACTAGCGGGAGAAAAACCGGGGAGCTGTTTTTT
CDR3: CATSDTSGRKTGELFF

D: NA
size: NA
J: TRBJ1-1
V: TRBV27
DNA: TGTGCCAGCAGTTTATCAGGAGTCACTGAAGCTTTCTTT
CDR3: CASSLSGVTEAFF

D: NA
size: NA
J: TRBJ1-2
V: TRBV19
DNA: TGTGCCAGTAGTATATTCTCAGGGGCCCGCGGCTATGGCTACACCTTC
CDR3: CASSIFSGARGYGYTF

D: TRBD1
size: NA
J: TRBJ1-2
V: TRBV2
DNA: TGTGCCAGCATTCAGACAGGGGCATCAGATGGCTACACCTTC
CDR3: CASIQTGASDGYTF

D: NA
size: NA
J: TRBJ1-1
V: TRBV5-1
DNA: TGCGCCAGCAGCTCGAAAATCTACGACATTCAGGGTAGCACTGAAGCTTTCTTT
CDR3: CASSSKIYDIQGSTEAFF

D: NA
size: NA
J: TRBJ2-1
V: TRBV11-3
DNA: TGTGCCAGCAGCAAGGGGGGGAGCAACTACAATGAGCAGTTCTTC
CDR3: CASSKGGSNYNEQFF

D: NA
size: NA
J: TRBJ2-1
V: TRBV6-5
DNA: TGTGCCAGCAGTACCGACCACAATGAGCAGTTCTTC
CDR3: CASSTDHNEQFF

D: NA
size: once
J: TRBJ1-4
V: TRBV7-8
DNA: TGTGCCAGCAGCTTAGGCCGCTTTGATGAAAAACTGTTTTTT
CDR3: CASSLGRFDEKLFF

D: NA
size: NA
J: TRBJ1-3
V: TRBV5-1
DNA: TGCGCCAGCAGCGGGCCCTCTGGAAACACCATATATTTT
CDR3: CASSGPSGNTIYF

D: NA
size: NA
J: TRBJ1-2
V: TRBV7-9
DNA: TGTGCCAGCAGCGCAAGGGTTCGGGAGGATGACTATGGCTACACCTTC
CDR3: CASSARVREDDYGYTF

D: TRBD2
size: NA
J: TRBJ2-1
V: TRBV5-1
DNA: TGCGCCAGCAGCTTGGCCAGCGGGATCTTCAATGAGCAGTTCTTC
CDR3: CASSLASGIFNEQFF

D: NA
size: once
J: TRBJ1-4
V: TRBV7-9
DNA: TGTGCCAGCAGCAGGGTAGATGAAAAACTGTTTTTT
CDR3: CASSRVDEKLFF

D: NA
size: NA
J: TRBJ1-1
V: TRBV10-1
DNA: TGCGCCAGCAGTCCCAAGGGGTACACTGAAGCTTTCTTT
CDR3: CASSPKGYTEAFF

D: NA
size: NA
J: TRBJ1-6
V: TRBV2
DNA: TGTGCCAGCAGCTCCATGGGGGGAGGTGGTTCACCCCTCCACTTT
CDR3: CASSSMGGGGSPLHF

D: TRBD1
size: NA
J: TRBJ2-3
V: TRBV12-5
DNA: TGTGCTAGTGGTCCCGGGGACAGGGGGCTCGATACGCAGTATTTT
CDR3: CASGPGDRGLDTQYF

D: NA
size: NA
J: TRBJ2-1
V: TRBV7-8
DNA: TGTGCCAGCAGCTTAGCGCGGGGAGCCGGTCGGAATGAGCAGTTCTTC
CDR3: CASSLARGAGRNEQFF